This T cell receptor beta chain stems from a study of glioma-infiltrating T cells after dendritic cell vaccination. The time point denotes: after dendritic cell vaccination, including at tumor progression/relapse. Findings and caveats of the study: Higher pretreatment TIL content predicted longer progression-free time and survival.

About this clone itself: Its antigen is currently unknown.

TCRB CDR3 was amplified from 2 ug genomic DNA or less. The data were produced by immunoSEQ multiplex PCR, yet TCRdb's version contains in-frame clones alone and is incomplete. The sample lists fewer than 90,000 clones; around 83% were seen once. The origin of this receptor is a human donor with glioblastoma. The sample here was blood, taken after dendritic cell vaccination.

CDR3 DNA sequence: TGTGCCAGCAGCCCTCTAGCGGGGGGCCTAGGAAATGAGCAGTTCTTC. Translation: CASSPLAGGLGNEQFF. The rearrangement links TRBV7-6 to TRBJ2-1; 11 positions agree with TRBD2. This CDR3 contains 16 residues. Germline loops: CDR1 SGHVS, CDR2 FNYEAQ. Germline trimming cut 5 bases from V and 7 bases from J; bases unmatched to any gene: 10.